The rows below give T cell receptor beta chains drawn from one sample of a study of molecular identifiers for immune sequencing clone quantification. TCRdb re-called the PCR reads with MiXCR, one entry per CDR3 protein. The repertoire holds approximately 100,000 distinct CDR3 sequences, with roughly 38% as singletons. Sequenced sample: naive CD8+ T cells from blood, with Jurkat cell RNA spiked in. These receptors all stem from a human donor in good health. Some libraries in this study had Jurkat cell RNA spiked in. CDR3s include the opening cysteine and the closing phenylalanine or tryptophan. Fields, in order: V gene, D gene, J gene, clone size, CDR3 DNA, CDR3 protein. The D gene is left open where the match is weak. The size entry is marked missing in some rows and otherwise reads once, few, many or a size class.

V gene: TRBV27
D gene: NA
J gene: TRBJ2-7
clone size: few
CDR3 DNA: TGTGCCAGCAGTCCCGGGTCTCTCTACGAGCAGTACTTC
CDR3 protein: CASSPGSLYEQYF

V gene: TRBV11-2
D gene: TRBD2
J gene: TRBJ2-3
clone size: few
CDR3 DNA: TGTGCCAGCAGCTTAGTAGTGGGGCTAGCGGGCAAGTATTTT
CDR3 protein: CASSLVVGLAGKYF

V gene: TRBV10-2
D gene: TRBD2
J gene: TRBJ2-5
clone size: many
CDR3 DNA: TGCGCCAGCAGTGGGGGACTAGCGGGAGTAGAGACCCAGTACTTC
CDR3 protein: CASSGGLAGVETQYF

V gene: TRBV5-1
D gene: TRBD1
J gene: TRBJ2-7
clone size: many
CDR3 DNA: TGCGCCAGCAGCTCAGACAGGGGGACCTACGAGCAGTACTTC
CDR3 protein: CASSSDRGTYEQYF

V gene: TRBV6-1
D gene: TRBD1
J gene: TRBJ2-5
clone size: NA
CDR3 DNA: TGTGCCGGCAGCAACAGGGGTGGCGGAGAGACCCAGTACTTC
CDR3 protein: CAGSNRGGGETQYF

V gene: TRBV7-2
D gene: NA
J gene: TRBJ1-1
clone size: many
CDR3 DNA: TGTGCCAGCAGCCCTACAAGCACTGAAGCTTTCTTT
CDR3 protein: CASSPTSTEAFF

V gene: TRBV6-1
D gene: NA
J gene: TRBJ2-7
clone size: few
CDR3 DNA: TGTGCCAGCAGTGATTCGGGACTTAGATACGAGCAGTACTTC
CDR3 protein: CASSDSGLRYEQYF

V gene: TRBV12-3/TRBV12-4
D gene: NA
J gene: TRBJ1-5
clone size: NA
CDR3 DNA: TGTGCCAGCAGCCCTACAGGGCTAGGCAATCAGCCCCAGCATTTT
CDR3 protein: CASSPTGLGNQPQHF

V gene: TRBV7-9
D gene: TRBD2
J gene: TRBJ2-7
clone size: many
CDR3 DNA: TGTGCCAGCAGCTGGGAGGGGAACGCCTACGAGCAGTACTTC
CDR3 protein: CASSWEGNAYEQYF

V gene: TRBV28
D gene: NA
J gene: TRBJ1-5
clone size: many
CDR3 DNA: TGTGCCAGCAGTTTAGTGAGCGAGGGCAATCAGCCCCAGCATTTT
CDR3 protein: CASSLVSEGNQPQHF

V gene: TRBV27
D gene: NA
J gene: TRBJ2-7
clone size: many
CDR3 DNA: TGTGCCAGCAGACCTACCCCCGGGCAAGCCTACGAGCAGTACTTC
CDR3 protein: CASRPTPGQAYEQYF

V gene: TRBV4-3
D gene: TRBD1
J gene: TRBJ2-7
clone size: few
CDR3 DNA: TGCGCCAGCAGCCAAGATGACAGGGGGTACGAGCAGTACTTC
CDR3 protein: CASSQDDRGYEQYF

V gene: TRBV5-6
D gene: TRBD2
J gene: TRBJ2-7
clone size: NA
CDR3 DNA: TGTGCCAGCAGACCGGGACTAGCGGTTTTCGAGCAGTACTTC
CDR3 protein: CASRPGLAVFEQYF

V gene: TRBV7-8
D gene: NA
J gene: TRBJ1-1
clone size: NA
CDR3 DNA: TGTGCCAGCAGCTTAGTTGCCAGGGGAGGTACTGAAGCTTTCTTT
CDR3 protein: CASSLVARGGTEAFF

V gene: TRBV13
D gene: NA
J gene: TRBJ2-3
clone size: few
CDR3 DNA: TGTGCCAGCAGCACCCTTATAGATACGCAGTATTTT
CDR3 protein: CASSTLIDTQYF

V gene: TRBV20-1
D gene: TRBD2
J gene: TRBJ2-1
clone size: NA
CDR3 DNA: TGCAGTGCTAGAGGACTAGCGGCCTTAGTCAATTACAATGAGCAGTTCTTC
CDR3 protein: CSARGLAALVNYNEQFF

V gene: TRBV27
D gene: TRBD1
J gene: TRBJ2-3
clone size: NA
CDR3 DNA: TGTGCCAGCAGTTTATATACAGGGGCAGCAGATACGCAGTATTTT
CDR3 protein: CASSLYTGAADTQYF

V gene: TRBV20-1
D gene: TRBD2
J gene: TRBJ2-4
clone size: many
CDR3 DNA: TGCAGTGCTCTTAGCGGGTCGGATGCCAAAAACATTCAGTACTTC
CDR3 protein: CSALSGSDAKNIQYF